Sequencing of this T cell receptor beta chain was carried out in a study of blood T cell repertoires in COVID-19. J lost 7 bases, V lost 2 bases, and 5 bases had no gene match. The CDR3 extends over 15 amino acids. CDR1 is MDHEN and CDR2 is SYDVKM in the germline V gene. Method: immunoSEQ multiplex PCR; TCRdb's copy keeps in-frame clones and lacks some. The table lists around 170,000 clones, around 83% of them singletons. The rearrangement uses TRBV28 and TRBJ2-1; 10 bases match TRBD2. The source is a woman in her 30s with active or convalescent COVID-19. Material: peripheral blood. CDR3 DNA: TGTGCCAGCAGTTTAATAGCGGGAGGTAAAAATGAGCAGTTCTTC. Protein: CASSLIAGGKNEQFF.